Shown below are 32 T cell receptor beta chains from a single sample sequenced in a study of regulatory T cells in long-lasting Graves disease. CDR3-region Arm-PCR and iRepertoire HTBI primers produced the TCR beta libraries. TCRdb called the multiplex PCR reads again in MiXCR, with one record for every CDR3 protein. The sample carries roughly 500,000 distinct CDR3 sequences, about 14% recorded once. Time point defined: newly diagnosed GD, antithyroid drugs for less than 3 months. Researchers made the TCR library from RNA that was extracted from PBMCs. These data were likewise used in another study, on T cells in Graves' hyperthyroidism and ophthalmopathy.

The sample consisted of peripheral blood mononuclear cells (PBMCs), taken at new diagnosis, from a patient treated with antithyroid drugs. These receptor sequences come from a young man with Graves disease.

This clonotype was detected ten times or more. V is TRBV10-3 and J is TRBJ1-1, with a possible D match to TRBD1 (5 bases). This CDR3 is 13 amino acids long. The V end was cut by 0 bases, the J end by 10 bases, with 12 bases between. CDR1 ENHRY and CDR2 SYGVKD come from the germline V gene. CDR3 sequence reads: CAISESEGTSAFF. The CDR3 DNA is TGTGCCATCAGTGAGTCCGAGGGGACGTCAGCTTTCTTT.

This clonotype was seen at least ten times. This rearrangement joins TRBV7-9 to TRBJ2-7, with a tentative D call TRBD1 (5 bases). Germline values: CDR1 SEHNR, CDR2 FQNEAQ (reference sequence). CDR3 length: 15 residues. Trimming removed 1 base at V and 4 bases at J, with 14 bases between. The CDR3 DNA sequence: TGTGCCAGCAGCTTAGAGCGTGGATCAGGGTACGAGCAGTACTTC. The encoded protein is CASSLERGSGYEQYF.

Here the CDR3 reads CSARDRRKNQPQHF. The CDR3 coding sequence is TGCAGTGCGCGCGACAGGCGAAAGAATCAGCCCCAGCATTTT. This sequence joins TRBV20-1 and TRBJ1-5; perhaps TRBD1 as D (6 bases). The V end lost 6 bases, the J end lost 4 bases, and 16 bases lay between the germline ends. Germline loops: CDR1 DFQATT, CDR2 SNEGSKA (reference sequence). The CDR3 has 14 amino acids.

This clonotype was seen repeatedly, ten times or more. CDR3 region: CASRPGENTGELFF. DNA of the CDR3: TGTGCCAGCAGACCAGGGGAGAACACCGGGGAGCTGTTTTTT. V and J are TRBV12-3 or TRBV12-4 and TRBJ2-2, with D possibly TRBD1 on 6 matching bases. V shed 6 bases and J shed 1 base, with 9 bases lying between them. The CDR3 runs 14 residues.

About this clonotype: One end of the junction fails to match germline, which may point to a read error. This sequence joins TRBV11-2 and TRBJ2-3, with 9 nucleotides matching TRBD1. Germline assignment: CDR1 SGHAT and CDR2 FQNNGV. The CDR3 totals 15 residues. The CDR3 reads CASTTGQGGTDTQYF. The CDR3 DNA is TGTGCCAGCACCACGGGACAGGGTGGAACAGATACACAGTATTTT.

This clonotype was counted ten times or more. The genes are TRBV7-9 and TRBJ2-7; possible D gene TRBD1, 6 bases. Germline-derived CDR1 and CDR2 are SEHNR and FQNEAQ (reference sequence). V was pared by 5 bases and J by 2 bases, with 16 bases between. The CDR3 has 15 amino acids. The CDR3 here is CASSPRTDFTYEQYF. The CDR3, as DNA: TGTGCCAGCAGCCCGAGGACAGATTTTACCTACGAGCAGTACTTC. Full variable domain (rest looked up from reference TRBV7-9 and TRBJ2-7): DTGVSQNPRHKITKRGQNVTFRCDPISEHNRLYWYRQTLGQGPEFLTYFQNEAQLEKSRLLSDRFSAERPKGSFSTLEIQRTEQGDSAMYLCASSPRTDFTYEQYFGPGTRLTVT.

This clonotype was observed many times. The chain combines TRBV6-5 with TRBJ1-1; no firm D call. Trimming cost V 3 bases and J 7 bases, with 12 bases left between them. This CDR3 region has 13 residues. Germline-derived CDR1 and CDR2 are MNHEY and SVGAGI. The CDR3, as DNA: TGTGCCAGCAGTTATGGTGAGGAAATTGAAGCTTTCTTT. Translation: CASSYGEEIEAFF.

This chain links TRBV20-1 with TRBJ2-3; 8 positions agree with TRBD2. Germline lookup yields CDR1 DFQATT and CDR2 SNEGSKA (reference sequence). With V trimmed by 5 bases and J by 1 base, 8 bases remained unmatched. The CDR3 runs 15 residues. The CDR3 loop reads CSAFSGTARTDTQYF. Here the CDR3 DNA reads TGCAGTGCTTTTAGCGGGACCGCTCGCACAGATACGCAGTATTTT.

Many counts were recorded for this clonotype. V is TRBV27 and J is TRBJ2-1, with D perhaps matching TRBD1 (5 bases). Germline V gene sequence: CDR1 MNHEY, CDR2 SMNVEV (reference sequence). V was cut by 5 bases and J by 8 bases, with 13 bases left in between. This CDR3 has 13 residues. CDR3 sequence: CASSPTVYYEQFF. DNA of the CDR3: TGTGCCAGCAGTCCGACAGTCTATTATGAGCAGTTCTTC.

This clonotype was counted at least ten times. The chain couples TRBV20-1 to TRBJ1-2; D not resolved. Germline CDR1 and CDR2: DFQATT and SNEGSKA (reference sequence). This CDR3 is built from 11 residues. The CDR3 DNA is TGCAGCGTCGGAGCTAACTATGGCTACACCTTC. Residues: CSVGANYGYTF.

This clonotype was detected a few times. The genes are TRBV18 and TRBJ1-2; D possibly corresponds to TRBD1 (5 bases). This CDR3 is built from 14 residues. From germline, CDR1 is KGHSH and CDR2 LQKENI. Between the trimmed V and J ends, which lost 2 bases and 5 bases, there was a span of 12 bases. DNA of the CDR3: TGTGCCAGCTCACCAGTAGACAGTCGATATGGCTACACCTTC. This translates into CASSPVDSRYGYTF.

This clonotype was seen repeatedly, ten times or more. The rearrangement joins TRBV20-1 to TRBJ2-1, with 15 bases fitting TRBD2. V shed 6 bases and J 9 bases; nucleotides not matched to a gene: 12. Germline CDR1 is DFQATT and CDR2 is SNEGSKA (reference sequence). The CDR3 is made up of 16 amino acids. In DNA, the CDR3 is TGCAGTGCCCCCGGACTAGCGGGAGGGCTTGTAGGTGAGCAGTTCTTC. It yields the protein CSAPGLAGGLVGEQFF.

This clonotype was counted ten times or more. The chain joins TRBV12-3 or TRBV12-4 to TRBJ2-7; a possible D gene is TRBD1 (5 bases). CDR3 size: 12 residues. V shed 6 bases and J shed 6 bases, with 12 bases lying between them. DNA of the CDR3: TGTGCCAGCAGGGGGCGATCACTCGAGCAGTACTTC. It encodes CASRGRSLEQYF.

This clonotype appeared many times. V gene TRBV29-1 combines with J gene TRBJ2-5, with 12 bases matching TRBD2. Trimming took 6 bases from V and 5 from J; bases not matched to a gene: 7. The germline V gene has CDR1 SQVTM and CDR2 ANQGSEA. This CDR3 has 14 amino acids. The CDR3, as DNA: TGCAGCGTGGGGGTCCTAGCGGGAGGGGAGACCCAGTACTTC. Translation gives CSVGVLAGGETQYF.

This clonotype was found many times. The chain combines TRBV5-1 with TRBJ2-2; 8 bases agree with TRBD1. V was clipped by 3 bases and J by 0 bases; unmatched bases: 10. Per germline, CDR1 SGHRS and CDR2 YFSETQ. This CDR3 is 18 amino acids long. In DNA form, the CDR3 reads TGCGCCAGCAGCTCCCCACTGACAGGGGCCGCGAACACCGGGGAGCTGTTTTTT. It translates to CASSSPLTGAANTGELFF.

Comment on this clonotype: A much larger clone lies one base from this, so it may be a read error. The chain carries TRBV9 and TRBJ2-7; the D gene is possibly TRBD2 (6 bases). The CDR3 is 14 residues long. Per germline, CDR1 SGDLS and CDR2 YYNGEE. V lost 0 bases and J lost 2, with 9 bases in between. CDR3 in amino acids: CASSVVGGTYEQYF. CDR3 DNA: TGTGCCAGCAGCGTAGTTGGGGGGACCTACGAGCAGTACTTC. The full variable domain, with the rest looked up from reference TRBV9 and TRBJ2-7, is DSGVTQTPKHLITATGQRVTLRCSPRSGDLSVYWYQQSLDQGLQFLIQYYNGEERAKGNILERFSAQQFPDLHSELNLSSLELGDSALYFCASSVVGGTYEQYFGPGTRLTVT.

This clonotype occurred a few times. The rearrangement joins TRBV6-5 to TRBJ2-5; 8 bases match TRBD1. J lost 4 bases, V lost 1 base, and 5 bases had no gene match. The CDR3 has 15 amino acids. The germline CDR1 and CDR2 sequences are MNHEY and SVGAGI. The CDR3 region has the DNA TGTGCCAGCAGTTACTGGTCCAGGGGGCGAGAGACCCAGTACTTC. This encodes CASSYWSRGRETQYF.

On this clonotype itself: It may be a read error: a sequence one base away is much more abundant. The gene calls are TRBV3-1 and TRBJ2-3; 8 nucleotides align to TRBD2. Germline-derived CDR1 and CDR2 are LGHDT and YNNKEL (reference sequence). This CDR3 has 13 residues. This chain's CDR3 is CASSLPGGDTRYF. CDR3 coding DNA: TGTGCCAGCAGCCTCCCCGGGGGGGATACGCGGTATTTT.

Ten or more counts support this clonotype. V is TRBV11-2 and J is TRBJ2-3; D assignment may be TRBD1 or TRBD2 (5 bases each). V was trimmed by 5 bases and J by 6 bases, leaving 15 bases between them. CDR3 length: 14 amino acids. The germline gives CDR1 SGHAT, CDR2 FQNNGV. The CDR3 coding sequence is TGTGCCAGCAGCCTTAGTCGGGGCTCGGATACGCAGTATTTT. Its protein product is CASSLSRGSDTQYF.

This clonotype was seen repeatedly, ten times or more. The V and J genes are TRBV30 and TRBJ2-1; 8 positions agree with TRBD2. This CDR3 has 12 residues. CDR1 is GTSNPN and CDR2 is SVGIG in the germline V gene (reference sequence). Germline trimming cut 0 bases from V and 13 bases from J; bases unmatched to any gene: 5. The CDR3 coding sequence is TGTGCCTGGAGTGTGACCAGCGGGAGACAGTTCTTC. It is translated as CAWSVTSGRQFF.

This clonotype was picked up many times. The chain uses TRBV11-2 and TRBJ1-4; no clear D gene. Per the germline V gene, CDR1 is SGHAT and CDR2 is FQNNGV. This CDR3 is built from 18 residues. Trimming took off 2 bases at V and 7 bases at J, with 23 bases between the two ends. CDR3 amino acids: CASSLRRLRVTGGEKLFF. The CDR3 DNA reads TGTGCCAGCAGCTTACGGCGTTTGAGGGTCACGGGAGGTGAAAAACTGTTTTTT.

Notes on this clonotype: Since a far larger clone is one base different, this is likely a read error. The gene calls are TRBV19 and TRBJ2-3; D unresolved. Near its end, the DNA agrees better with TRBJ2-7, so the J call may be wrong. This CDR3 is built from 14 residues. Germline V CDR1 and CDR2: LNHDA, SQIVND (reference sequence). CDR3 DNA: TGTGCCAGTAGTATTAGTTCCGTTAGAAGTGAGCAGTACTTC. This codes for CASSISSVRSEQYF.

This clonotype has at least ten counts. This chain links TRBV5-1 with TRBJ2-7; TRBD2 agrees at 14 bases. The CDR3 has 15 amino acids. CDR1 is SGHRS, CDR2 YFSETQ, per germline. Trimming removed 3 bases from V and 4 bases from J; junction bases left unmatched: 3. The CDR3 region is CASSSRLAGGYEQYF. The CDR3 DNA sequence: TGCGCCAGCAGCTCTAGACTAGCGGGAGGGTACGAGCAGTACTTC.

This clonotype was counted only a few times. This chain joins TRBV20-1 and TRBJ2-3; D gene ambiguous. There are 14 residues in the CDR3. The germline V gene encodes CDR1 DFQATT and CDR2 SNEGSKA (reference sequence). V lost 0 bases and J 2 bases, leaving 9 bases between the germline ends. In nucleotides, the CDR3 is TGCAGTGCTAGAGATCAAACGGTCACAGATACGCAGTATTTT. Translation gives CSARDQTVTDTQYF.

The chain joins TRBV14 to TRBJ2-1; D remains ambiguous. Germline values: CDR1 SGHDN, CDR2 FVKESK. V lost 7 bases and J 4 bases, leaving 8 bases between the germline ends. The CDR3 has 12 amino acids. CDR3 DNA: TGTGCCAGCAATTCGATGTACAATGAGCAGTTCTTC. Protein: CASNSMYNEQFF.

The V call is TRBV25-1, the J call TRBJ1-2; unclear D gene. Germline values: CDR1 MGHDK, CDR2 SYGVNS. V was trimmed by 4 bases and J by 3 bases, leaving 6 bases between them. The CDR3 has 12 residues. The CDR3 spells CASSGDHYGYTF. Here the CDR3 DNA reads TGTGCCAGCAGTGGGGATCACTATGGCTACACCTTC.

This clonotype appeared a few times. The chain joins TRBV6-2 or TRBV6-3 to TRBJ2-2; TRBD1 might be the D (5 bases). The germline gives CDR1 MNHEY, CDR2 SVGEGT. The CDR3 is made up of 19 amino acids. Trimming shortened V by 6 bases and J by 2 bases, and 25 bases separated the two germline ends. The CDR3 here is CASSQDGWSDSPNTGELFF. DNA of the CDR3: TGTGCCAGCAGCCAAGACGGGTGGTCCGACAGCCCCAACACCGGGGAGCTGTTTTTT.

This clonotype was found many times. V gene TRBV27 combines with J gene TRBJ2-7, with 7 bases that match TRBD2. Germline values: CDR1 MNHEY, CDR2 SMNVEV (reference sequence). CDR3 length: 14 residues. Germline trimming cut 7 bases from V and 5 bases from J; bases unmatched to any gene: 11. CDR3 nucleotides: TGTGCCAGCAAGGTATGGGAGGGCGGACACGAGCAGTACTTC. Its translation is CASKVWEGGHEQYF.

The genes are TRBV28 and TRBJ1-5; D unclear. CDR1 is MDHEN and CDR2 is SYDVKM in the germline V gene. This CDR3 spans 16 amino acids. The V gene lost 3 bases and the J gene lost 0 bases, with 12 bases spanning the gap. The CDR3 nucleotides read TGTGCCAGCAGTTTTTCCTTGTCAGATAGCAATCAGCCCCAGCATTTT. This encodes CASSFSLSDSNQPQHF.

This clonotype was counted only a few times. The junction departs from germline at one end; a sequencing error may be responsible. The V and J genes are TRBV25-1 and TRBJ1-1; no clear D gene. The germline gives CDR1 MGHDK, CDR2 SYGVNS. CDR3 size: 13 residues. CDR3 DNA: TGTGCCAGCAGTGAATTGGGGAACCCTGAAGCTTTCTTT. This encodes CASSELGNPEAFF.

This clonotype was counted at least ten times. The V gene is TRBV30, the J gene TRBJ2-1, with 8 bases that match TRBD2. With 4 bases clipped from V and 7 bases from J, the junction kept 12 bases outside the gene matches. Germline lookup yields CDR1 GTSNPN and CDR2 SVGIG (reference sequence). CDR3 length: 15 residues. The CDR3 region has the DNA TGTGCCTGGAACGGGGGACTAGAGGGTAGGAATGAGCAGTTCTTC. Translating it yields CAWNGGLEGRNEQFF.

In this sample, this clonotype turned up a few times. J is TRBJ1-2 and V is TRBV12-3 or TRBV12-4, with D unresolved. This CDR3 has 14 amino acids. Trimming cost V 6 bases and J 3 bases, with 14 bases left between them. CDR3 sequence reads: CASSSLGVDYGYTF. DNA for the CDR3: TGTGCCAGCAGCTCTCTCGGGGTGGACTATGGCTACACCTTC.